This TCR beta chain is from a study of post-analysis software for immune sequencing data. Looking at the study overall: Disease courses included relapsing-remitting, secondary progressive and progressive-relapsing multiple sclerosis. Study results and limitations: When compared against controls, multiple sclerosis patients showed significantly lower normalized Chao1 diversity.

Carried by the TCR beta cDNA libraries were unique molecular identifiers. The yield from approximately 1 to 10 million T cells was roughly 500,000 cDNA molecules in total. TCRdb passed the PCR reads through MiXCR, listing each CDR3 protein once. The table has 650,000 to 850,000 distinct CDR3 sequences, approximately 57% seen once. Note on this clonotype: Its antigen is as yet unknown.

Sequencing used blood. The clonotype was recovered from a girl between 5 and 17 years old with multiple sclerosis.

The CDR3 DNA reads TGTGCCAGCAGCCGGACAGGGGGTGCCGAGCAGTACTTC. This gives the protein CASSRTGGAEQYF. The chain couples TRBV7-9 to TRBJ2-7; the match to TRBD1 covers 10 bases. This CDR3 comprises 13 residues. Per the germline V gene, CDR1 is SEHNR and CDR2 is FQNEAQ (reference sequence). Losses at the gene ends were 5 bases for V and 6 bases for J; bases not matched to a gene: 4.